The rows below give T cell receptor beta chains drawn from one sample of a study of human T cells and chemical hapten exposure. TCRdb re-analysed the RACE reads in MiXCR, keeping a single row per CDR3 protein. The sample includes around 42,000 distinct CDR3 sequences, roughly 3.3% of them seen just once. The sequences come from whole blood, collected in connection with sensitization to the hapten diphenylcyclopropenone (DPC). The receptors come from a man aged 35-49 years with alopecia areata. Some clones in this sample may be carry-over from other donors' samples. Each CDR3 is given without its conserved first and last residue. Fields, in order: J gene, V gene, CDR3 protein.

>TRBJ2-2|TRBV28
ASSLFYTSGPTNTGELF
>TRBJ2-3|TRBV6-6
ASSYSRTSARTDTQY
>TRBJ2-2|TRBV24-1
ATGTTGFTGELF
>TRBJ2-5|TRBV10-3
AISLAGEGETQY
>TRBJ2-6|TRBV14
ASSPGTVPRGANVLT
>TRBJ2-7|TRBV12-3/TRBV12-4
ASRSGHAYEQY
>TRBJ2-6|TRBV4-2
ASSERGGGALPGANVLT
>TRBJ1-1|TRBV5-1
ASSVGPLGTEAF
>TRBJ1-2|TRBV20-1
SARAPDSGYT
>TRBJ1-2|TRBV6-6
ASSYGSRRVAGYGYT
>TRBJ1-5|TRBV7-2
ASSLAMAGRQPQH
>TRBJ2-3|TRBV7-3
ASSPHPYSRDYADTQY
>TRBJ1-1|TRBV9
ASSQGTNTEAF
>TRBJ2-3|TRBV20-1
SARDPGTSGGTDTQY
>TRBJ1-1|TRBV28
ASSLSIEAF
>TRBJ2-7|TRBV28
ASTPLGGGAYEQY
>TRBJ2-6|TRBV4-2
ASSQDRRATRGLVSGANVLT
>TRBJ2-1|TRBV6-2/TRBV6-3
ASSYNRAGEQF
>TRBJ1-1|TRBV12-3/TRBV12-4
ASSLADLVRNTEAF
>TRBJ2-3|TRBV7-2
ASLTAPSSEDTQY
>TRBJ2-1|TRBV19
ASSTQGTGSKGQF
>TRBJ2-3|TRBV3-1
ASSQARGRGADTQY
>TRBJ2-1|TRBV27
ASSLGSGRRDNEQF
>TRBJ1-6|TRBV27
ASSSVSYNSPLH
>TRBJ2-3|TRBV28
ASRSERERHYTQY
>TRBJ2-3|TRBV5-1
AGRAGLARDTQY
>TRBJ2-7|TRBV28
ASSLGQVMVYEQY
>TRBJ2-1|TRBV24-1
ATSTSGTGGFDEQF
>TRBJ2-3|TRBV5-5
ASSLGLDTQY
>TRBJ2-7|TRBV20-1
SARDRGYEQY
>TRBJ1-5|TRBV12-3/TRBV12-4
ASSQGNQPQH
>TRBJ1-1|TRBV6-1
ASSEEGGGAGEAF
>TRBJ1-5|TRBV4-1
ASSQPGTGAGQPQH
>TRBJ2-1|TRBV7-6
ASSPGLAGGRTHYEQF
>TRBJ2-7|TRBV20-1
SACSPDRGPYEQY
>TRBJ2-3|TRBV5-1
ASSSSDRRATDTQY
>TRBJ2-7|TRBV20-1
SARFSAGGSGEQY
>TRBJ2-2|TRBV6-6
ASSYSRGSTGELF
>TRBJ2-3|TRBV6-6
ASSSADTQY
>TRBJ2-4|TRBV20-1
SARSPTSGLKNIQY
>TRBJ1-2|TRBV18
ASSQPSTGALNYGYT
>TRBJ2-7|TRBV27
ASSPSQGFNEQY
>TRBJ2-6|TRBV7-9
ASSMSGTGGTGANVLT
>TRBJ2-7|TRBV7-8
ASSLGLEVHEQY
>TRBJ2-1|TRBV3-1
ASSLGGILNNEQF
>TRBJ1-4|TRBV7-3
ASKCNEKLF
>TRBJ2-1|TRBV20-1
SAKGSPVEGIREQF
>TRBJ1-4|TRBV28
ASRYSGGVWGEKLF
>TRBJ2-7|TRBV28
ASHLAGGSSSYEQY
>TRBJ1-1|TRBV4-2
TSSQEQLGSTEAF
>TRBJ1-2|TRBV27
ASSLLGTASNYGYT
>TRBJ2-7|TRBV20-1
SAPRSSSGRAHEQY
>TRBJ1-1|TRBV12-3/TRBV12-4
ASSMNTEAF